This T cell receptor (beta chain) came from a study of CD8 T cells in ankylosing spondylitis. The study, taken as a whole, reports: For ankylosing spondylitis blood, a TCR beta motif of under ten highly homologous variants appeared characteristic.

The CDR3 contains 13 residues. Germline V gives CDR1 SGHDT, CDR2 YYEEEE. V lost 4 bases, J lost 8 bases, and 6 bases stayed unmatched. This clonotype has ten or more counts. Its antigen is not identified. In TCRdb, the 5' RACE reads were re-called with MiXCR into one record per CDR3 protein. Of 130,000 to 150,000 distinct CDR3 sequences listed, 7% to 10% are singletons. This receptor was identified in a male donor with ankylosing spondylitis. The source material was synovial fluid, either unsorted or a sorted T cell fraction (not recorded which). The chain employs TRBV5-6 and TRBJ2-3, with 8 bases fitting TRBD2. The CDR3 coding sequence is TGTGCCAGCAGCACCGGGACTAGAGGTACGCAGTATTTT. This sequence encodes CASSTGTRGTQYF.